Listed below are T cell receptor beta chains from one sample, sequenced in a study of T cells in Graves' hyperthyroidism and ophthalmopathy. TCRdb reprocessed the multiplex PCR reads via MiXCR and lists one record per CDR3 protein. Of hundreds of thousands of distinct CDR3 sequences listed, around 20% are singletons. Material for sequencing was blood. Source of these receptors: a man aged 30 to 45 with Graves' ophthalmopathy. Both conserved end residues are part of each CDR3. Each record gives: J gene, D gene, clone size, V gene, CDR3 protein, CDR3 DNA. A D gene is named only where the DNA matches it firmly. Expanded clones get a size class; other rows say once, few or many, or leave the size out.

>TRBJ2-3|TRBD1|many|TRBV28
CASSPGTGGNTDTQYF
TGTGCCAGCAGTCCCGGGACAGGGGGCAACACAGATACGCAGTATTTT
>TRBJ2-3|-|many|TRBV11-2
CASSQSLAPDTQYF
TGTGCCAGCAGCCAATCCTTAGCGCCAGATACGCAGTATTTT
>TRBJ2-5|TRBD2|-|TRBV2
CASSAGLAWETQYF
TGTGCCAGCAGTGCTGGACTAGCCTGGGAGACCCAGTACTTC
>TRBJ2-3|TRBD1|-|TRBV20-1
CSARSSGQGSHTDTRYF
TGCAGTGCTAGATCATCGGGACAGGGGAGCCACACAGATACGCGGTATTTT
>TRBJ2-3|-|-|TRBV28
CASSPAGARTDTQYF
TGTGCCAGCAGCCCCGCGGGGGCTCGCACAGATACGCAGTATTTT
>TRBJ2-3|TRBD2|-|TRBV20-1
CSARDPRTSGSPDTQYF
TGCAGTGCTAGAGATCCCAGGACTAGCGGGAGCCCCGATACGCAGTATTTT
>TRBJ2-5|TRBD2|many|TRBV11-2
CASSLRLGARLAETKWEETQYF
TGTGCCAGCAGCTTGCGACTGGGGGCCAGACTAGCGGAGACAAAGTGGGAAGAGACCCAGTACTTC
>TRBJ2-3|-|-|TRBV7-9
CASSLAATSLDTQYF
TGTGCCAGCAGCTTAGCCGCGACAAGTCTGGATACGCAGTATTTT
>TRBJ1-1|-|few|TRBV5-8
CASSSSYSAAFF
TGTGCCAGCAGTTCTTCATATTCCGCAGCTTTCTTT
>TRBJ1-6|-|many|TRBV6-1
CASSYGDLNSPLHF
TGTGCCAGCAGTTACGGGGACCTTAATTCACCCCTCCACTTT
>TRBJ2-7|-|few|TRBV20-1
CSGTLSSYEQYF
TGCAGTGGAACGTTATCGTCCTACGAGCAGTACTTC
>TRBJ2-4|TRBD2|-|TRBV20-1
CSASGLAGLEGIQYF
TGCAGTGCTAGTGGTCTAGCGGGCCTGGAGGGCATTCAGTACTTC
>TRBJ2-2|-|-|TRBV9
CASSSPTGRPNTGELFF
TGTGCCAGCAGTTCCCCCACGGGGCGGCCGAACACCGGGGAGCTGTTTTTT
>TRBJ2-7|TRBD1|-|TRBV27
CASSLKGAHSYEQYF
TGTGCCAGCAGTTTGAAGGGGGCCCACTCCTACGAGCAGTACTTC
>TRBJ1-2|-|-|TRBV20-1
CSARDTANYGYTF
TGCAGTGCTAGGGATACAGCTAACTATGGCTACACCTTC
>TRBJ2-7|TRBD1|many|TRBV6-1
CASSGQGVNSYEQYF
TGTGCCAGCAGCGGACAGGGGGTGAACTCCTACGAGCAGTACTTC
>TRBJ1-6|-|many|TRBV7-2
CASSLAGSPLHF
TGTGCCAGCAGCTTGGCCGGATCACCCCTCCACTTT
>TRBJ2-1|TRBD1|-|TRBV6-1
CASRSGDRGKDEQFF
TGTGCCAGCAGGTCCGGGGACAGGGGGAAGGATGAGCAGTTCTTC
>TRBJ2-7|TRBD2|few|TRBV18
CASSPRTSGLEQYF
TGTGCCAGCTCACCTAGGACTAGCGGCCTCGAGCAGTACTTC
>TRBJ1-1|-|-|TRBV5-1
CTSSGRGVTEAFF
TGCACCAGCAGCGGGAGGGGGGTCACTGAAGCTTTCTTT
>TRBJ2-3|TRBD2|few|TRBV6-1
CASSSGAGVGTDTQYF
TGTGCCAGCTCCTCCGGGGCGGGAGTCGGCACAGATACGCAGTATTTT
>TRBJ2-2|-|few|TRBV9
CASSVSGIPTGELFF
TGTGCCAGCAGCGTATCCGGTATCCCGACCGGGGAGCTGTTTTTT
>TRBJ1-5|TRBD1|-|TRBV28
CASTGVYQPQHF
TGTGCCAGTACAGGGGTATATCAGCCCCAGCATTTT
>TRBJ2-2|-|few|TRBV7-9
CASSPTLRQANTGELFF
TGTGCCAGCAGCCCAACCTTGCGACAGGCGAACACCGGGGAGCTGTTTTTT
>TRBJ2-7|-|few|TRBV20-1
CSARDRTAYEQYF
TGCAGTGCTAGAGACCGGACAGCCTACGAGCAGTACTTC
>TRBJ2-7|-|many|TRBV2
CASDAGREIHEQYF
TGTGCCAGCGATGCCGGCAGGGAAATCCACGAGCAGTACTTC
>TRBJ1-2|-|few|TRBV3-1
CASSRDTSYGYTF
TGTGCCAGCAGCCGGGACACCTCCTATGGCTACACCTTC
>TRBJ2-1|-|few|TRBV30
CAWRAVGWRRSYNEQFF
TGTGCCTGGAGGGCGGTAGGATGGAGGAGATCCTACAATGAGCAGTTCTTC
>TRBJ1-2|-|-|TRBV28
CASSPRDDWGDGYTF
TGTGCCAGCAGTCCCCGGGATGATTGGGGTGATGGCTACACCTTC
>TRBJ2-7|-|few|TRBV18
CASSPGVQGNSGEQYF
TGTGCCAGCTCACCGGGCGTACAGGGAAATTCGGGCGAGCAGTACTTC
>TRBJ2-1|TRBD1|-|TRBV7-8
CASSIDRGQFF
TGTGCCAGCAGCATAGACAGGGGGCAGTTCTTC
>TRBJ2-7|-|few|TRBV4-2
CASSQEWDSSYEQYF
TGTGCCAGCAGCCAAGAATGGGACTCATCCTACGAGCAGTACTTC
>TRBJ2-1|TRBD2|-|TRBV20-1
CSAPGLAGGHGNEQFF
TGCAGTGCCCCGGGACTAGCGGGAGGGCATGGTAATGAGCAGTTCTTC
>TRBJ2-3|-|many|TRBV24-1
CATSSETRADTQYF
TGTGCCACCAGTAGCGAGACTAGGGCAGATACGCAGTATTTT
>TRBJ2-1|-|few|TRBV3-1
CASSYRRSIGLANEQFF
TGTGCCAGCAGCTACCGACGGTCAATTGGTCTCGCGAATGAGCAGTTCTTC
>TRBJ2-7|TRBD2|-|TRBV5-1
CASSLRGVSGRLNEQYF
TGCGCCAGCAGCTTGAGAGGGGTTAGCGGGAGGCTGAACGAGCAGTACTTC
>TRBJ2-1|-|few|TRBV7-9
CASSLLNGQFF
TGTGCCAGCAGCTTACTGAATGGGCAGTTCTTC
>TRBJ1-2|-|-|TRBV28
CASSLGGGRGAYGYTF
TGTGCCAGCAGTTTAGGAGGCGGCAGGGGAGCTTATGGCTACACCTTC
>TRBJ2-5|-|many|TRBV7-2
CASSSTSPQETQYF
TGTGCCAGCAGCTCAACTAGCCCCCAAGAGACCCAGTACTTC
>TRBJ1-1|-|many|TRBV10-3
CAISGDTEAFF
TGTGCCATCAGTGGGGACACTGAAGCTTTCTTT
>TRBJ2-1|-|few|TRBV5-1
CASSVTTAKGGEQFF
TGCGCCAGCAGCGTGACGACGGCTAAGGGCGGTGAGCAGTTCTTC
>TRBJ2-5|-|many|TRBV18
CASSPPEGARETQYF
TGTGCCAGCTCACCACCGGAGGGGGCGCGAGAGACCCAGTACTTC
>TRBJ2-7|-|-|TRBV20-1
CSARGIADYEQYF
TGCAGTGCTAGGGGGATAGCGGACTACGAGCAGTACTTC
>TRBJ2-3|-|-|TRBV4-2
CASSQEGLGGPDTQYF
TGTGCCAGCAGCCAAGAAGGACTAGGGGGTCCAGATACGCAGTATTTT
>TRBJ2-7|-|many|TRBV30
CAWSVVNFSYEQYF
TGTGCCTGGAGTGTAGTTAACTTCTCCTACGAGCAGTACTTC
>TRBJ1-5|-|many|TRBV28
CASSLLGASSGSNQPQHF
TGTGCCAGCAGTTTATTGGGGGCGAGCTCAGGTAGCAATCAGCCCCAGCATTTT
>TRBJ1-2|-|few|TRBV9
CASSEGVRGRQYGYTF
TGTGCCAGCAGCGAGGGTGTAAGGGGACGCCAATATGGCTACACCTTC
>TRBJ2-3|TRBD1|many|TRBV12-3/TRBV12-4
CASSFGQGTDTQYF
TGTGCCAGCAGCTTCGGACAGGGTACCGATACGCAGTATTTT